This T cell receptor beta chain emerged from a study of regulatory T cells in long-lasting Graves disease. Time point specified: newly diagnosed GD, antithyroid drugs for less than 3 months. Extracted PBMC RNA gave rise to the TCR library. CDR3 regions were amplified by Arm-PCR using iRepertoire HTBI primers to build TCR beta libraries. MiXCR, run by TCRdb on the multiplex PCR reads, gives a single entry per CDR3 protein. The repertoire includes around 420,000 distinct CDR3 sequences, around 16% of them detected once, and over 20% sits in the top ten. This CDR3 has 14 amino acids. Germline values: CDR1 MNHEY, CDR2 SVGAGI. V gave up 0 bases and J gave up 5 bases; unmatched junction bases: 4. The table lists this clonotype with many counts.

The V gene is TRBV6-5, the J gene TRBJ2-7; 7 nucleotides align to TRBD2. This sequence originates from a female donor with Graves disease. The material sequenced was peripheral blood mononuclear cells (PBMCs), taken at new diagnosis, from a patient treated with antithyroid drugs. CDR3 residues: CASSYSKAGNEQYF. The CDR3 DNA reads as TGTGCCAGCAGTTACTCGAAAGCGGGAAACGAGCAGTACTTC.